This is a list of T cell receptor beta chains from one sample in a study of blood T cell repertoires in COVID-19. Profiling relied on immunoSEQ multiplex PCR, and the TCRdb table lists in-frame clones only, not all of them. The data show over 70,000 clones, roughly 78% seen once. Sequencing was performed on peripheral blood. Source of these receptors: a woman older than 75 with acute or convalescent COVID-19. Each CDR3 is given with its conserved first and last residue. The D gene is left open where the match is weak. A row's size may be missing; if present it is once, few, many or a size class.

TRBV19	TRBD1	-	TRBJ2-1	TGTGCCAGTAGTACGAAGATACCGGGACAGGGGGCCTCCTACAATGAGCAGTTCTTC	CASSTKIPGQGASYNEQFF
TRBV7-9	TRBD1	-	TRBJ1-6	TGTGCCAGCAGTCAGGGGGCAGGTTCACCCCTCCACTTT	CASSQGAGSPLHF
TRBV5-6	TRBD1	-	TRBJ2-7	TGTGCCAGCAGCTTGTCTCAGGGGGTTACTAACTACGAGCAGTACTTC	CASSLSQGVTNYEQYF
TRBV7-6	TRBD2	-	TRBJ2-7	TGTGCCAGCAGCACAGCGGGGGGCTACGAGCAGTACTTC	CASSTAGGYEQYF
TRBV30	TRBD2	-	TRBJ2-3	TGTGCCTGGAGTGTACGGACTAGCGGCACAGATACGCAGTATTTT	CAWSVRTSGTDTQYF
TRBV29-1	TRBD1	once	TRBJ2-6	TGCAGCGTTGTACAGGGGTCTGGGGCCAACGTCCTGACTTTC	CSVVQGSGANVLTF
TRBV7-9	TRBD1	-	TRBJ2-7	TGTGCCAGCAGCCTTACACAGGGGGGCGAGCAGTACTTC	CASSLTQGGEQYF
TRBV18	-	-	TRBJ2-3	TGTGCCAGCTCATCTTTATCCACAGATACGCAGTATTTT	CASSSLSTDTQYF
TRBV2	-	-	TRBJ1-5	TGTGCCAGCAGTGAAGCGAGGGGGGGGTATCAGCCCCAGCATTTT	CASSEARGGYQPQHF
TRBV5-6	-	-	TRBJ2-2	TGTGCCAGCAGCTCCCTGGGAGGGAACACCGGGGAGCTGTTTTTT	CASSSLGGNTGELFF
TRBV3-1/TRBV3-2	-	-	TRBJ1-2	TGTGCCAGCAGCCCACAGCCTAACTATGGCTACACCTTC	CASSPQPNYGYTF
TRBV6-5	TRBD2	-	TRBJ2-1	TGTGCCAGCAGTTTCAGCGGGAACTACAATGAGCAGTTCTTC	CASSFSGNYNEQFF
TRBV5-4	-	-	TRBJ1-3	TGTGCCAGCAAACCCGGGGCTGGAAACACCATATATTTT	CASKPGAGNTIYF
TRBV5-1	TRBD2	-	TRBJ2-7	TGCGCCAGCAGCTTGGCAGGGACTAGCTCCTACGAGCAGTACTTC	CASSLAGTSSYEQYF
TRBV18	TRBD1	-	TRBJ1-1	TGTGCCAGCTCGGAAGGGACAGGGGGTAACACTGAAGCTTTCTTT	CASSEGTGGNTEAFF
TRBV4-1	TRBD1	-	TRBJ2-7	TGCGCCAGCAGCCAAGATCAAGGGACAGGCTACGAGCAGTACTTC	CASSQDQGTGYEQYF
TRBV4-2	TRBD2	-	TRBJ2-7	TGTGCCAGCAGCCTAACTAGCGGGGAAACCTACGAGCAGTACTTC	CASSLTSGETYEQYF
TRBV18	TRBD2	few	TRBJ2-5	TGTGCCAGCTCACCACGGGGACTAGCAGGGGAGACCCAGTACTTC	CASSPRGLAGETQYF
TRBV24-1	-	-	TRBJ2-1	TGTGCCACCAGTGGTGGGATTGGGGCGGACAATGAGCAGTTCTTC	CATSGGIGADNEQFF
TRBV6-1	-	once	TRBJ2-1	TGTGCCAGCAGTGAAGGAATAGGTTGGCGGGAGCAGTTCTTC	CASSEGIGWREQFF
TRBV19	TRBD2	few	TRBJ2-5	TGTGCCAGTAGTACCCGACTAGCGGGGGAGACCCAGTACTTC	CASSTRLAGETQYF
TRBV10-2	TRBD1	-	TRBJ2-2	TGCGCCAGCAGAGACAGGGGCGCCCTCAACACCGGGGAGCTGTTTTTT	CASRDRGALNTGELFF
TRBV5-1	TRBD2	-	TRBJ2-5	TGCGCCAGCAGGAGGGGAGGACTAGCGGGGATCCAAGAGACCCAGTACTTC	CASRRGGLAGIQETQYF
TRBV5-1	TRBD1	-	TRBJ2-5	TGCGCCAGCAGCTTTCAGGGGGCACAAGAGACCCAGTACTTC	CASSFQGAQETQYF
TRBV7-3	-	few	TRBJ2-3	TGTGCCAGCAGCTTAAGTCCGCCAGGCCCGGACACAGATACGCAGTATTTT	CASSLSPPGPDTDTQYF
TRBV27	TRBD1	-	TRBJ1-5	TGTGCCAGCAGTTTTCGCGCAGGGGGTAGCAATCAGCCCCAGCATTTT	CASSFRAGGSNQPQHF